Below, one T cell receptor (beta chain) is given with its context. The antigen remains unidentified. The CDR3 end falls 3 residues outside the read, so it is completed with the germline J gene. Some clones are missing from TCRdb's copy, which holds only in-frame ones; the method was immunoSEQ multiplex PCR. The sample has around 40,000 clones; the top ten hold 6.4%. These data originate in a study of T cells in women clearing cervical HPV infection. Study background: Control women cleared a single incident HPV16 infection within 12 months. Blood came at first lesion visit for cases, post-clearance for controls. The study, taken as a whole, reports: Timing of associations relative to infection is unclear; T-cell subsets were not isolated.

The V gene lost 6 bases and the J gene lost 5 bases, with 25 bases spanning the gap. There are 17 residues in the CDR3. CDR1 and CDR2 (germline): WNHNN, SYGVQD (reference sequence). Sequencing was carried out using blood buffy coat. The rearrangement uses TRBV10-1 and TRBJ1-1, with TRBD1 as a possible D gene (6 bases). The receptor was derived from a woman aged 18 to 75 with a cervical HPV16 infection that either progressed to CIN3+ or cleared (not recorded which). This chain's CDR3 is CASRDKETQGSRTEAFF. CDR3 bases read: TGCGCCAGCAGGGACAAGGAAACTCAGGGGTCCAGAACTGAA.